The following is a T cell receptor beta chain sequence with its context. Its antigen specificity is not known. Per-base qualities were not stored, and no clone one base away is much larger. This sample stems from a study of control samples from healthy donors and cancer patients (dated by TCRdb to the early 2020s). V loses 6 bases of germline sequence and J loses 1 base, and the interval between the two ends is 15 bases. CDR1 is given as MNHEY and CDR2 as SVGAGI, both from the germline V gene. Counted from cysteine to phenylalanine, this CDR3 has 15 amino acids. Only the CDR3 part of the read is kept: 45 bases, read in frame from the first base. The library was obtained by the immunoSEQ multiplex PCR assay. TCRdb holds this immuneACCESS table with in-frame rearrangements only. Some clones are missing; in checked studies, unresolved V genes explain under half, and the rest has no known cause. The sample table records around 80,000 clones; just under 90% of these occur just once. The ten largest make up around 5.1% of the sample.

The source is a man aged 50 to 59 in good health. This receptor chain uses TRBV6-5 and TRBJ1-1; D gene: possibly TRBD1, on 5 matching bases. The sequenced sample consisted of blood. CDR3 loop: CASRGDGGQNTEAFF. At the DNA level, the sequence is TGTGCCAGCAGGGGGGACGGAGGACAGAACACTGAAGCTTTCTTT.